A selection of T cell receptor beta chains follows, all from one sample in a study of PD-1 blockade in classical Hodgkin lymphoma. Clones were sequenced by immunoSEQ multiplex PCR, and TCRdb holds only the in-frame ones, with some missing. The data contain nearly 55,000 clones, 65% to 85% of them singletons. Material: peripheral blood mononuclear cells (PBMCs), obtained at baseline. These receptors originate from a human donor with classical Hodgkin lymphoma. The CDR3 runs from the conserved cysteine through the conserved F or W. A D gene is named only where the DNA matches it firmly. Not all rows give a size; the values are once, few, many and, for expanded clones, a class.

abundance,j_gene,v_gene,d_gene,CDR3nt,CDR3aa
NA,TRBJ1-6,TRBV27,NA,TGTGCCAGCAGTTCCACCTGGGACGGAGATTCACCCCTCCACTTT,CASSSTWDGDSPLHF
NA,TRBJ2-7,TRBV4-3,TRBD2,TGCGCCAGCAGCCAAGAGCCCTGGGAGCGGGAGTCGTACGAGCAGTACTTC,CASSQEPWERESYEQYF
NA,TRBJ2-7,TRBV5-1,NA,TGCGCCAGCAGCCTACGGGCCGGGTTTGGTAACGAGCAGTACTTC,CASSLRAGFGNEQYF
NA,TRBJ2-2,TRBV7-6,TRBD1,TGTGCCAGCAGCCGACAGGGCGGGACCGGGGAGCTGTTTTTT,CASSRQGGTGELFF
NA,TRBJ1-1,TRBV4-1,TRBD1,TGCGCCAGCAGCCAAGACTTCAGACAGGGGGCATCTGAAGCTTTCTTT,CASSQDFRQGASEAFF
NA,TRBJ1-1,TRBV25-1,NA,TGTGCCAGCAGTGAATCGTTCCAGGAAGCTTTCTTT,CASSESFQEAFF
NA,TRBJ2-1,TRBV5-4,TRBD2,TGTGCCAGCAGCTTGACTAGCGCGTACTACAATGAGCAGTTCTTC,CASSLTSAYYNEQFF
once,TRBJ2-1,TRBV9,TRBD1,TGTGCCAGCAGCACTCACAGGGGTTTGATCGACAATGAGCAGTTCTTC,CASSTHRGLIDNEQFF
NA,TRBJ2-2,TRBV21-1,NA,TGTGCCACCATAGGAGCGGGAGCGGACACCGGGGAGCTGTTTTTT,CATIGAGADTGELFF
few,TRBJ1-2,TRBV2,TRBD1,TGTGCCAGCAGTGCGGACAGGGTTGGCTACACCTTC,CASSADRVGYTF
NA,TRBJ2-3,TRBV29-1,TRBD1,TGCAGCGCTAGATTACAGGGGGCAGATACGCAGTATTTT,CSARLQGADTQYF
few,TRBJ2-3,TRBV4-2,TRBD2,TGTGCCAGCAGCCAAGGGCGGGAGGGTTCAGATACGCAGTATTTT,CASSQGREGSDTQYF
NA,TRBJ1-1,TRBV7-9,NA,TGTGCCAGCAGCTTTGAGGGAGTTGAAGCTTTCTTT,CASSFEGVEAFF
NA,TRBJ1-3,TRBV5-4,NA,TGTGCCAGCAGCTTAATATCAGGAAACACCATATATTTT,CASSLISGNTIYF
once,TRBJ1-2,TRBV19,NA,TGTGCCAGTACCTCTGACAGGTTCGCGGGCTACACCTTC,CASTSDRFAGYTF
few,TRBJ2-3,TRBV5-1,NA,TGCGCCAGCAGCAGGAGAACGGGGGACTCCCCCACAGATACGCAGTATTTT,CASSRRTGDSPTDTQYF